Listed here are 2 T cell receptor beta chains from one sample, sequenced in a study of T-cell memory formation after mild COVID-19 (dated by TCRdb to 2020 to 2023). The library was made by 5' RACE. The listed sequencing device is Illumina NovaSeq 6000. Clones were called with MiXCR by TCRdb after fastp trimmed the public reads at Q25, and only in-frame beta chains were retained. A single entry per CDR3 protein holds the most common genes and DNA from its merged rows. In this sample the table shows about 430,000 distinct CDR3 sequences, approximately 24% of which occur a single time. Around 9.5% of the sample goes to the ten largest clones. The material sequenced was PBMCs or a T cell subset sorted from them (not recorded which). The receptors were sampled from an adult woman who had mild COVID-19 (a few samples of this study predate the infection). The sample titles of this study are shuffled in the database, so cell type and time point are left out; the donor was told from shared clones.

There are a few counts of this clonotype. The chain combines TRBV24-1 with TRBJ2-7; 9 nucleotides match TRBD1. This CDR3 spans 15 amino acids. The germline CDR1 and CDR2 sequences are KGHDR and SFDVKD. Trimming took 5 bases from V and 0 from J; bases not matched to a gene: 4. DNA for the CDR3: TGTGCCACCAGTGGCGGGACAGGGATCTCCTACGAGCAGTACTTC. As protein: CATSGGTGISYEQYF.

This rearrangement joins TRBV7-9 to TRBJ2-5; D may be TRBD2 (5 bases). This CDR3 has 16 amino acids. Germline CDR1 and CDR2: SEHNR and FQNEAQ (reference sequence). Deletions cut 1 base from V and 2 bases from J, with 14 bases between. CDR3 loop: CASSLELVGIQETQYF. CDR3 bases: TGTGCCAGCAGCTTAGAACTAGTTGGGATTCAAGAGACCCAGTACTTC.